This T cell receptor (beta chain) is drawn from a study of T-cell memory formation after mild COVID-19. Study-wide results and limits: Clonal second-wave expansions that peaked on day 37 had unconfirmed SARS-CoV-2 specificity.

Researchers used 5'RACE with constant-segment primers to make TCR alpha and TCR beta cDNA libraries that carry sample barcodes and UMIs. MiXCR, run by TCRdb on the 5' RACE reads, gives a single entry per CDR3 protein. The repertoire holds over 250,000 distinct CDR3 sequences, 15% to 20% seen once, with roughly 22% in the top ten. Points on this clonotype: Its specificity is unknown.

Trimming pared 4 bases from V and 1 base from J, leaving 11 bases between. The CDR3 has 15 residues. The J gene is TRBJ1-5, the V gene TRBV12-3 or TRBV12-4; tentative D call: TRBD1 (5 bases). The sequenced sample was PBMCs or a T cell subset sorted from them (not recorded which). This clonotype was sampled from a man aged 18 to 35 who had mild COVID-19 (a few samples of this study predate the infection). Cell type and time point are not known. This chain's CDR3 is CASSYREGSNQPQHF. In DNA form, the CDR3 reads TGTGCCAGCAGTTATCGGGAGGGGAGCAATCAGCCCCAGCATTTT.